The clone carrying this TCR beta chain came up a few times. Its antigen is still unknown. This entry comes from a study of T cells after yellow fever vaccination. Study context: Libraries from low-cell-number fractions were prepared with the SMART-Seq v4 Ultra Low Input RNA kit. General observations from the study: It was a weaker secondary response, yet one that peaked faster, at day 5 versus 15. Overlap between CD4 and CD8 compartments was detected for a small share of clonotypes. Among primary-vaccination clones, most reappeared after the booster, at almost 98% for CD4 and about 90% for CD8.

The CDR3 length is 15 residues. CDR1 is LGHNA and CDR2 is YSLEER in the germline V gene. Germline trimming cut 1 base from V and 9 bases from J; bases unmatched to any gene: 9. TCRdb fed the 5' RACE reads into MiXCR, producing one record per CDR3 protein. The repertoire has a few hundred thousand distinct CDR3 sequences, 8.7% of them found once; the top ten carry 3% to 3.5%. J is TRBJ2-1 and V is TRBV4-3; 7 bases line up with TRBD2. The specimen was CD4+ T cells sorted from PBMCs, collected 5 days after the yellow fever booster vaccination. This clonotype was obtained from a man younger than 35 who received the YFV17D yellow fever vaccine. The CDR3 reads CASSQGWWGGFEQFF. Here the CDR3 DNA reads TGCGCCAGCAGCCAAGGATGGTGGGGAGGGTTTGAGCAGTTCTTC.